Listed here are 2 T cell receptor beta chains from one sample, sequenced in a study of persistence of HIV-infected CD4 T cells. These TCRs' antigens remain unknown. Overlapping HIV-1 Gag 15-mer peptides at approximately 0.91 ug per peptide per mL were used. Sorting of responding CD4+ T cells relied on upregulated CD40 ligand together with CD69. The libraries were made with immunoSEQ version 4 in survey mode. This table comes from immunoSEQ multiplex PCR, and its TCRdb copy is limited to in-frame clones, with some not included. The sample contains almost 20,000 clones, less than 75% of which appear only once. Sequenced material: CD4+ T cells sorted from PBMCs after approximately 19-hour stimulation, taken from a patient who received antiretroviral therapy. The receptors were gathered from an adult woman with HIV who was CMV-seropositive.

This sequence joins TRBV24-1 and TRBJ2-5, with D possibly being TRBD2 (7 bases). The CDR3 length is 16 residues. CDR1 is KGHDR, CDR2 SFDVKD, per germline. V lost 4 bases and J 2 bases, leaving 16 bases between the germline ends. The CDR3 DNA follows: TGTGCCACCAGTGACCCGAGCCGGGGGGCGCAAGAGACCCAGTACTTC. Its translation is CATSDPSRGAQETQYF.

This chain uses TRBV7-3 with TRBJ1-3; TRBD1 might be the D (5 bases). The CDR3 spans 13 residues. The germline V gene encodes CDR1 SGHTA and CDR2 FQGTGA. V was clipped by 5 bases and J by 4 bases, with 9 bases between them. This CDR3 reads CASSQTGGNTIYF. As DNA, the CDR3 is TGTGCCAGCAGCCAAACAGGAGGAAACACCATATATTTT.